Below are 25 T cell receptor beta chains sequenced from a single sample in a study of T cells after yellow fever vaccination. TCRdb re-called the 5' RACE reads through MiXCR, storing one row per CDR3 protein. The sample holds some 500,000 distinct CDR3 sequences, approximately 15% seen once. The sequenced sample was PBMCs, obtained on the day of the yellow fever booster vaccination. The source is a man aged 25 to 45 who received the YFV17D yellow fever vaccine.

V and J are TRBV4-3 and TRBJ1-1, with D tentatively TRBD1 (5 bases). The V end lost 0 bases, the J end lost 4 bases, and 9 bases lay between the germline ends. The CDR3 has 14 residues. CDR1 and CDR2 from the germline V gene are LGHNA and YSLEER. The CDR3 region is CASSQELGATEAFF. The CDR3 DNA reads TGCGCCAGCAGCCAAGAATTAGGGGCCACTGAAGCTTTCTTT.

The sample holds a few counts of this clonotype. The chain has TRBV10-3 and TRBJ2-1, with TRBD1 as a possible D gene (6 bases). The CDR3 sequence is 15 residues long. Germline values: CDR1 ENHRY, CDR2 SYGVKD. The V and J ends lost 0 bases and 8 bases respectively, with 14 bases between them. CDR3 protein: CAISESARGGYEQFF. The CDR3 nucleotides are TGTGCCATCAGTGAGTCTGCCAGGGGCGGCTATGAGCAGTTCTTC.

The rearrangement links TRBV7-2 to TRBJ2-7; TRBD2 aligns across 13 bases. From germline, CDR1 is SGHTA and CDR2 FQGNSA. This CDR3 is 17 amino acids long. The ends lost 5 bases at V and 2 bases at J; junction bases unmatched: 9. This chain's CDR3 is CASSITGLAGVTYEQYF. The DNA of the CDR3 is TGTGCCAGCAGCATCACTGGACTAGCGGGGGTAACCTACGAGCAGTACTTC.

V gene TRBV5-1 combines with J gene TRBJ2-1; D remains unclear. The CDR3 has 11 residues. CDR1 and CDR2 from the germline V gene are SGHRS and YFSETQ. Trimming left V 6 bases short and J 10 bases short, with 11 bases between. CDR3 coding DNA: TGCGCCAGCATACAGAGCAAAGAGCAGTTCTTC. It encodes CASIQSKEQFF. Using reference TRBV5-1 and TRBJ2-1 for the parts outside the CDR3, the full variable domain is KAGVTQTPRYLIKTRGQQVTLSCSPISGHRSVSWYQQTPGQGLQFLFEYFSETQRNKGNFPGRFSGRQFSNSRSEMNVSTLELGDSALYLCASIQSKEQFFGPGTRLTVL.

The V and J genes are TRBV20-1 and TRBJ1-5; tentative D call: TRBD1 (5 bases). The CDR3 length is 13 residues. Trimming pared 6 bases from V and 8 bases from J, leaving 17 bases between. Germline V gene lookup returns CDR1 DFQATT and CDR2 SNEGSKA (reference sequence). CDR3 region: CSAKDSHREPQHF. The CDR3 nucleotides are TGCAGTGCGAAAGACAGCCACCGGGAGCCCCAGCATTTT.

Note on this clonotype: At one of its ends the junction is not consistent with the germline gene, which may arise from a read error. This chain uses TRBV20-1 with TRBJ2-1, with D perhaps TRBD2 (7 bases). The germline V gene has CDR1 DFQATT and CDR2 SNEGSKA (reference sequence). The CDR3 contains 16 residues. CDR3 loop: CCARVPRGPSYNEQFF. DNA of the CDR3: TGCTGTGCTAGGGTTCCGCGGGGGCCATCCTACAATGAGCAGTTCTTC.

This clonotype turned up a few times. V is TRBV18 and J is TRBJ2-5; D is unclear. Germline CDR1 reads KGHSH; CDR2 reads LQKENI. CDR3 length: 13 amino acids. V lost 2 bases to trimming and J lost 5 bases, with 9 bases between them. CDR3 amino acids: CASSPGPSETQYF. In DNA form, the CDR3 reads TGTGCCAGCTCACCAGGGCCCTCGGAGACCCAGTACTTC.

This clonotype was seen a single time. The V call is TRBV18, the J call TRBJ1-2; D ambiguous. V shed 1 base and J shed 3 bases, with 12 bases lying between them. The CDR3 totals 15 residues. In germline, CDR1 is KGHSH, CDR2 LQKENI. The DNA for the CDR3 is TGTGCCAGCTCACCACGTTTGACGGACTACTATGGCTACACCTTC. This codes for CASSPRLTDYYGYTF.

This clonotype has a count of ten or more. V gene TRBV5-5 combines with J gene TRBJ2-2; 10 positions match TRBD2. This CDR3 comprises 14 residues. V trimming: 9 bases; J trimming: 3 bases; junction bases outside the gene matches: 5. Germline CDR1 and CDR2: SGHKS and YYEKEE (reference sequence). CDR3 in amino acids: CATRTSGHTGELFF. The DNA of the CDR3 is TGTGCCACAAGGACTAGCGGCCACACCGGGGAGCTGTTTTTT.

This clonotype came up a few times. This rearrangement joins TRBV20-1 to TRBJ2-7; D is possibly TRBD2 (5 bases). This CDR3 has 13 amino acids. V was shortened by 6 bases and J by 0 bases, with 12 bases between the two germline ends. CDR1 is DFQATT and CDR2 is SNEGSKA in the germline V gene (reference sequence). The CDR3 loop reads CSALAGFSYEQYF. CDR3 nucleotide sequence: TGCAGTGCGCTTGCGGGTTTCTCCTACGAGCAGTACTTC.

This sequence joins TRBV5-1 and TRBJ1-2, with 7 nucleotides matching TRBD1. With V trimmed by 4 bases and J by 4 bases, 4 bases remained unmatched. This CDR3 contains 13 residues. Germline V gene sequence: CDR1 SGHRS, CDR2 YFSETQ. This chain's CDR3 is CASSIGQAYGYTF. In nucleotides, the CDR3 is TGCGCCAGCAGCATTGGACAGGCCTATGGCTACACCTTC.

The chain recombines TRBV7-2 with TRBJ1-1; 7 nucleotides line up with TRBD1. Germline V gives CDR1 SGHTA, CDR2 FQGNSA. V shed 3 bases, J shed 5 bases, and the junction held 6 bases outside the gene matches. The CDR3 extends over 14 amino acids. Here the CDR3 reads CASSFTGARTEAFF. DNA for the CDR3: TGTGCCAGCAGCTTTACAGGGGCCAGGACTGAAGCTTTCTTT.

V and J are TRBV19 and TRBJ2-2; TRBD1 agrees at 9 bases. CDR3 length: 16 amino acids. Germline V gene sequence: CDR1 LNHDA, CDR2 SQIVND (reference sequence). Trimming removed 8 bases from V and 7 bases from J; junction bases left unmatched: 14. The CDR3 sequence is CASSKGGQGEVGELFF. Here the CDR3 DNA reads TGTGCCAGTTCAAAGGGGGGACAGGGTGAAGTCGGGGAGCTGTTTTTT.

The rearrangement joins TRBV14 to TRBJ2-2; D remains unclear. Trimming took off 2 bases at V and 5 bases at J, with 15 bases between the two ends. The CDR3 length is 16 residues. Germline lookup yields CDR1 SGHDN and CDR2 FVKESK. CDR3 in amino acids: CASSQFRTVETGELFF. The CDR3 nucleotides are TGTGCCAGCAGCCAATTTCGGACGGTAGAAACCGGGGAGCTGTTTTTT.

V gene TRBV18 combines with J gene TRBJ2-7, with 7 bases fitting TRBD2. With V trimmed by 2 bases and J by 0 bases, 7 bases remained unmatched. Per germline, CDR1 KGHSH and CDR2 LQKENI. The CDR3 has 16 residues. The CDR3 region is CASSPSGRTSSYEQYF. Written as DNA, the CDR3 is TGTGCCAGCTCACCATCCGGGAGGACTAGCTCCTACGAGCAGTACTTC.

This clonotype has just a few counts. At one boundary the junction diverges from the germline segment, which might be a read error. CDR3 sequence reads: CASRLESVTGELFF. The CDR3 DNA reads as TGTGCCAGCCGCTTGGAATCTGTGACCGGGGAGCTGTTTTTT. The chain couples TRBV7-2 to TRBJ2-2; the D is unclear. This CDR3 has 14 amino acids. The germline CDR1 and CDR2 sequences are SGHTA and FQGNSA.

This clonotype has only a few counts. This chain connects TRBV6-5 to TRBJ1-2, with D perhaps matching TRBD1 (6 bases). The CDR3 contains 14 residues. Germline assignment: CDR1 MNHEY and CDR2 SVGAGI. Trimming stripped 4 bases from V and 3 bases from J, with 12 bases between. CDR3 in amino acids: CASSSITGYYGYTF. DNA for the CDR3: TGTGCCAGCAGTTCGATCACAGGGTACTATGGCTACACCTTC.

This clonotype was detected many times. The chain recombines TRBV5-1 with TRBJ2-3; 9 nucleotides align to TRBD1. V lost 4 bases to trimming and J lost 3 bases; unmatched junction nucleotides: 3. This CDR3 has 14 residues. Germline V CDR1 and CDR2: SGHRS, YFSETQ. The CDR3 here is CASSQGQGTDTQYF. For the CDR3, the DNA is TGCGCCAGCAGCCAGGGACAGGGAACAGATACGCAGTATTTT.

This clonotype appeared a few times. This chain joins TRBV5-1 and TRBJ2-2, with TRBD1 matching over 11 bases. Germline CDR1 SGHRS, CDR2 YFSETQ. After removal of 4 bases from V and 5 bases from J, the junction contained 4 bases not matched to a gene. The CDR3 is made up of 15 amino acids. Here the CDR3 DNA reads TGCGCCAGCAGCCACGGACAGGGGGCTACCGGGGAGCTGTTTTTT. Protein: CASSHGQGATGELFF.

The chain recombines TRBV11-2 with TRBJ2-3; D is perhaps TRBD2 (5 bases). The CDR3 sequence is 15 residues long. V lost 3 bases and J lost 4, with 14 bases in between. Germline V lookup: CDR1 SGHAT, CDR2 FQNNGV. In nucleotides, the CDR3 is TGTGCCAGCAGCTTCCGAAGTCGAGCGGCAGATACGCAGTATTTT. Its translation: CASSFRSRAADTQYF.

The V call is TRBV24-1, the J call TRBJ2-7; D perhaps matches TRBD1 (5 bases). Germline CDR1 KGHDR, CDR2 SFDVKD. With 5 bases removed from V and 7 bases from J, the gap between germline ends came to 11 bases. The CDR3 runs to 12 residues. DNA of the CDR3: TGTGCCACCAGTGTCCCTCAGGGAGAGCAGTACTTC. This translates into CATSVPQGEQYF.

V gene TRBV18 combines with J gene TRBJ2-6; 8 bases are a match to TRBD1. Germline loops: CDR1 KGHSH, CDR2 LQKENI. V shed 2 bases and J 0 bases; nucleotides not matched to a gene: 6. The CDR3 runs to 18 residues. The CDR3 sequence: CASSPKGTGASGANVLTF. Here the CDR3 DNA reads TGTGCCAGCTCACCAAAGGGGACAGGAGCCTCTGGGGCCAACGTCCTGACTTTC.

This clonotype has a handful of counts. V and J are TRBV13 and TRBJ2-1, with 8 positions matching TRBD2. The CDR3 spans 17 residues. CDR1 and CDR2 (germline): PRHDT, FYEKMQ (reference sequence). The V and J ends lost 3 bases and 6 bases, in that order; junction bases with no gene match: 13. The CDR3 region has the DNA TGTGCCAGCAGCTTTCGCAGCGGGAGCGAGGTAGGCAATGAGCAGTTCTTC. Amino acids: CASSFRSGSEVGNEQFF. Using reference TRBV13 and TRBJ2-1 for the parts outside the CDR3, the full variable domain is AAGVIQSPRHLIKEKRETATLKCYPIPRHDTVYWYQQGPGQDPQFLISFYEKMQSDKGSIPDRFSAQQFSDYHSELNMSSLELGDSALYFCASSFRSGSEVGNEQFFGPGTRLTVL.

The chain is built from TRBV10-3 and TRBJ2-1; a possible D gene is TRBD2 (6 bases). This CDR3 comprises 13 residues. Germline V gives CDR1 ENHRY, CDR2 SYGVKD. V lost 10 bases and J lost 3, with 13 bases in between. The CDR3 sequence: CATWREFYNEQFF. The CDR3 DNA is TGTGCCACCTGGAGGGAGTTCTACAATGAGCAGTTCTTC.

This clonotype appeared a single time. The V call is TRBV7-6, the J call TRBJ2-2; tentative D call: TRBD1 (6 bases). CDR3 size: 16 residues. The germline V and J ends were trimmed by 5 bases and 1 base, with 14 bases remaining between them. Germline V CDR1 and CDR2: SGHVS, FNYEAQ. CDR3 in DNA: TGTGCCAGCAGCCCAAACAGGGTCGGGAACACCGGGGAGCTGTTTTTT. It codes for CASSPNRVGNTGELFF.